This entry lists 13 T cell receptor beta chains sequenced from one sample in a study of early T cells in non-severe SARS-CoV-2 infection. TCRdb processed the 5' RACE reads anew with MiXCR; each CDR3 protein has one entry. The sample lists approximately 67,000 distinct CDR3 sequences, roughly 9.1% occurring once. The sequenced sample was whole blood. These receptors were collected from an adult who was a healthcare worker with PCR-confirmed SARS-CoV-2 infection or an uninfected control (not recorded which).

Many counts were recorded for this clonotype. The chain uses TRBV7-9 and TRBJ2-7; 10 nucleotides align to TRBD2. Germline V CDR1 and CDR2: SEHNR, FQNEAQ (reference sequence). J was trimmed by 7 bases and V by 5 bases; bases with no gene match: 8. The CDR3 length is 14 residues. CDR3 residues: CASSRGLAFREQYF. In DNA, the CDR3 is TGTGCCAGCAGCCGGGGACTAGCGTTTCGGGAGCAGTACTTC.

As for this clonotype: An end of the junction does not agree with germline; a read error may underlie this. The chain employs TRBV6-4 and TRBJ2-5, with 10 bases that match TRBD1. Germline V lookup: CDR1 MRHNA, CDR2 SNTAGT. The CDR3 spans 15 residues. The CDR3 sequence: CGSSSGTGEYETQYF. Here the CDR3 DNA reads TGTGGCAGCAGTTCCGGGACAGGGGAATATGAGACCCAGTACTTC.

The chain uses TRBV5-6 and TRBJ2-1; 7 nucleotides match TRBD1. Unmatched junction bases numbered 4, after V lost 4 bases and J lost 0 bases. The V gene's germline CDR1 is SGHDT and CDR2 YYEEEE. This CDR3 comprises 15 residues. The CDR3 loop reads CASSQQGSSYNEQFF. CDR3 DNA sequence: TGTGCCAGCAGCCAACAGGGGAGCTCCTACAATGAGCAGTTCTTC.

The chain is built from TRBV11-3 and TRBJ2-1, with D maybe TRBD2 (6 bases). Germline-derived CDR1 and CDR2 are SGHNT and YENEEA. The V and J ends lost 5 bases and 6 bases respectively, with 17 bases between them. This CDR3 has 15 amino acids. The CDR3 DNA follows: TGTGCCAGCAGCCTCCGCTGGGCGGAGGGCAATGAGCAGTTCTTC. This encodes CASSLRWAEGNEQFF.

In its sample, this clonotype was seen many times. The chain carries TRBV29-1 and TRBJ2-1; 8 bases line up with TRBD2. Trimming cost V 3 bases and J 4 bases; bases outside gene matches: 5. The CDR3 spans 14 residues. The germline V gene has CDR1 SQVTM and CDR2 ANQGSEA. This CDR3 is CSVEAAGVYNEQFF. The CDR3 nucleotides read TGCAGCGTTGAGGCAGCGGGAGTGTACAATGAGCAGTTCTTC.

As DNA, the CDR3 is TGTGCCAGCACCAGGACAGCCTTAAGCTCTGGGGCCAACGTCCTGACTTTC. This translates into CASTRTALSSGANVLTF. This chain joins TRBV7-3 and TRBJ2-6, with TRBD1 as a possible D gene (6 bases). CDR1 SGHTA and CDR2 FQGTGA come from the germline V gene. Trimming pared 7 bases from V and 0 bases from J, leaving 16 bases between. This CDR3 contains 17 residues.

The chain joins TRBV5-6 to TRBJ2-6, with a tentative D call TRBD1 (6 bases). CDR1 and CDR2 from the germline V gene are SGHDT and YYEEEE. Trimming shortened V by 5 bases and J by 4 bases, and 13 bases separated the two germline ends. CDR3 size: 15 residues. CDR3 in amino acids: CASRNRVAGANVLTF. DNA of the CDR3: TGTGCCAGCAGGAACAGGGTTGCGGGGGCCAACGTCCTGACTTTC. The entire variable domain, with the rest obtained from reference TRBV5-6 and TRBJ2-6, is as follows: DAGVTQSPTHLIKTRGQQVTLRCSPKSGHDTVSWYQQALGQGPQFIFQYYEEEERQRGNFPDRFSGHQFPNYSSELNVNALLLGDSALYLCASRNRVAGANVLTFGAGSRLTVL.

This clonotype was detected ten times or more. The rearrangement links TRBV15 to TRBJ2-4; D is possibly TRBD2 (7 bases). From germline, CDR1 is LNHNV and CDR2 YYDKDF (reference sequence). The CDR3 length is 13 residues. V was trimmed by 8 bases and J by 9 bases, leaving 17 bases between them. The CDR3 sequence: CATHFKGGGIQYF. CDR3 DNA sequence: TGTGCCACCCATTTCAAGGGAGGGGGCATTCAGTACTTC.

In this sample, this clonotype turned up many times. V and J are TRBV5-8 and TRBJ1-2; D unclear. V lost 0 bases, J lost 1 base, and 4 bases lay in between. The CDR3 has 13 amino acids. Germline V gene lookup returns CDR1 SGHTS and CDR2 YDEGEE. CDR3 loop: CASSLGVNYGYTF. The CDR3 DNA sequence: TGTGCCAGCAGCTTGGGAGTTAACTATGGCTACACCTTC.

The chain uses TRBV13 and TRBJ2-7; 11 bases line up with TRBD2. From germline, CDR1 is PRHDT and CDR2 FYEKMQ (reference sequence). The V gene end was trimmed by 0 bases and the J gene end by 5 bases; junction bases not matched to a gene: 3. The CDR3 sequence is 15 residues long. In nucleotides, the CDR3 is TGTGCCAGCAGCTTAGGTAGCGGGAGGGGCGACGAGCAGTACTTC. Translated: CASSLGSGRGDEQYF.

This clonotype was observed at least ten times. The J gene is TRBJ2-3, the V gene TRBV10-3, with unresolved D. This CDR3 has 11 amino acids. The germline gives CDR1 ENHRY, CDR2 SYGVKD. Trimming pared 5 bases from V and 5 bases from J, leaving 5 bases between. Here the CDR3 DNA reads TGTGCCATCAGTTCCGGAGATACGCAGTATTTT. It codes for CAISSGDTQYF.

This clonotype turned up a few times. The chain has TRBV7-3 and TRBJ1-1; a weak D match, TRBD1 (5 bases). V dropped 4 bases and J dropped 0 bases, with 6 bases sitting between them. Looked up from germline, CDR1 is SGHTA and CDR2 is FQGTGA. The CDR3 length is 13 residues. CDR3 nucleotide sequence: TGTGCCAGCAGCTCACAGGTGAACACTGAAGCTTTCTTT. Translated: CASSSQVNTEAFF. Full variable domain (outside the CDR3, taken from reference TRBV7-3 and TRBJ1-1): GAGVSQTPSNKVTEKGKYVELRCDPISGHTALYWYRQSLGQGPEFLIYFQGTGAADDSGLPNDRFFAVRPEGSVSTLKIQRTERGDSAVYLCASSSQVNTEAFFGQGTRLTVV.

This clonotype was seen at least ten times. The chain links TRBV24-1 to TRBJ2-5; D remains ambiguous. CDR1 KGHDR and CDR2 SFDVKD come from the germline V gene. The CDR3 loop spans 15 amino acids. V lost 2 bases to trimming and J lost 1 base, with 10 bases between them. CDR3 DNA: TGTGCCACCAGTGATTCCGGACGGGCCCAAGAGACCCAGTACTTC. Its protein product is CATSDSGRAQETQYF.